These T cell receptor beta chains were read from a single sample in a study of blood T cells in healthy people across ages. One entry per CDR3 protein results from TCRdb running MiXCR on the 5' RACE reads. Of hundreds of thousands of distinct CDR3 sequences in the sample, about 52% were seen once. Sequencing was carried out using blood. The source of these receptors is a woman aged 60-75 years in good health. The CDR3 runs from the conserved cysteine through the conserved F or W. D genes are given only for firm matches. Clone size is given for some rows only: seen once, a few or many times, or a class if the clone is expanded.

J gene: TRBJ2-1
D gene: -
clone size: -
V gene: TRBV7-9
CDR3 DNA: TGTGCCAGCAGCTTAGTCGGGCAGGGTTGGTACAATGAGCAGTTCTTC
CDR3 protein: CASSLVGQGWYNEQFF

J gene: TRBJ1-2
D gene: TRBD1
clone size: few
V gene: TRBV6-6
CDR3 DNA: TGTGCCAGCACCGGGACAGGGGGTTATGGCTACACCTTC
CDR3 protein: CASTGTGGYGYTF

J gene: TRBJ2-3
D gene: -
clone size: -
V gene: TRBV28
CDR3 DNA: TGTGCCAGCAGTTTCCGGGCGTCTAGCACAGATACGCAGTATTTT
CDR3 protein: CASSFRASSTDTQYF

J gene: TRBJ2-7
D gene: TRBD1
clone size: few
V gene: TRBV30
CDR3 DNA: TGTGCCTGGAGTACAGGGGCCCACGAGCAGTACTTC
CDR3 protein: CAWSTGAHEQYF

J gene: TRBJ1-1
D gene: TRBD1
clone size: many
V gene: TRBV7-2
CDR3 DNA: TGTGCCAGCAGCTCCGGGACAGTTAACACTGAAGCTTTCTTT
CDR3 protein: CASSSGTVNTEAFF

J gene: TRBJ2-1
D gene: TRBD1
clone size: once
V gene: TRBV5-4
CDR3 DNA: TGTGCCAGCAGCTTCCGGACAGGGGACTACAATGAGCAGTTCTTC
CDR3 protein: CASSFRTGDYNEQFF

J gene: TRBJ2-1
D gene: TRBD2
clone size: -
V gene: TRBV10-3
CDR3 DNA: TGTGCCATCAGTAGGGGACTAGCGGGGAATGAGCAGTTCTTC
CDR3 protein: CAISRGLAGNEQFF

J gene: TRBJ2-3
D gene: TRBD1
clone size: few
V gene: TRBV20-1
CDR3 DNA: TGCAGTGCTAGAGATTGGGGACAGGGGGCTTCAGATACGCAGTATTTT
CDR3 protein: CSARDWGQGASDTQYF

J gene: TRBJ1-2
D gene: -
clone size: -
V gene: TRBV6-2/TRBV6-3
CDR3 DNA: TGTGCCAGCAGTCACCTGACCCTGGGAGGCTACACCTTC
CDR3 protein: CASSHLTLGGYTF

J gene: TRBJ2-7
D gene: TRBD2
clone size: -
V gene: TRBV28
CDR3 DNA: TGTGCCAGCAGTCCCCGACTAGCGGGACACGAGCAGTACTTC
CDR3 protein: CASSPRLAGHEQYF

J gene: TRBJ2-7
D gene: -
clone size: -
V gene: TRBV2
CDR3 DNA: TGTGCCAGCAGTGACCAGGCTACCTACGAGCAGTACTTC
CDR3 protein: CASSDQATYEQYF

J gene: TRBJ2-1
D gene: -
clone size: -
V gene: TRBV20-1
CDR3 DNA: TGCAGTGCTAGAGATGGTAGTTGGGGCGGGAATAGTGAACAGTTCTTC
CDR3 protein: CSARDGSWGGNSEQFF

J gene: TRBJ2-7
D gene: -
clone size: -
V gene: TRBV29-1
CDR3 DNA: TGCAGCGTTGGTAAGGGGGCCTACGAGCAGTACTTC
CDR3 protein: CSVGKGAYEQYF

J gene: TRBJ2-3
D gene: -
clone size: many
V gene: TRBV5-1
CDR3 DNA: TGCGCCAGCAGCTTGGGACAGAGCACAGATACGCAGTATTTT
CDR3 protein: CASSLGQSTDTQYF

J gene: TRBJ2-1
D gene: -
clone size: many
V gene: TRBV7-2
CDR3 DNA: TGTGCCAGCAGCTTAGATCCGGTAATGGGTGAGCAGTTCTTC
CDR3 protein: CASSLDPVMGEQFF

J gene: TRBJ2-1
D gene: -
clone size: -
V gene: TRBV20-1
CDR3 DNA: TGCAGTGCTAGAGATCCGTACTACAATGAGCAGTTCTTC
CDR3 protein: CSARDPYYNEQFF

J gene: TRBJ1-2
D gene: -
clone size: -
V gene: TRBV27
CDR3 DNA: TGTGCCAGCAGTTTAAAGGGTTCCCATGGCTACACCTTC
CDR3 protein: CASSLKGSHGYTF

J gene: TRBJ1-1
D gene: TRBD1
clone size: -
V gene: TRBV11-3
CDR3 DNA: TGTGCCAGCAGCCGGGACAGCTTTCGGACTGAAGCTTTCTTT
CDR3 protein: CASSRDSFRTEAFF

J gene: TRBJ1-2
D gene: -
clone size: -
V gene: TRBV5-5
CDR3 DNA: TGTGCCAGCAGCTTGGGCGGACCTTCTAACTATGGCTACACCTTC
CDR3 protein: CASSLGGPSNYGYTF

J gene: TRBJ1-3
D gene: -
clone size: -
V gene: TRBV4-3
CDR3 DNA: TGCGCCAGCAGTCAAACTGACCAGAGCTCTGGAAACACCATATATTTT
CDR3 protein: CASSQTDQSSGNTIYF

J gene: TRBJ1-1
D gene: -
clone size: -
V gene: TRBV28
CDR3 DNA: TGTGCCAGCAGTTTATTCCGGGGGACCACTGAAGCTTTCTTT
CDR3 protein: CASSLFRGTTEAFF

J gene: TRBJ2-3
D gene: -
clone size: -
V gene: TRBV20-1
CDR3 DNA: TGCAGTGCTTCCAATCAGGGGAGGAATACGCAGTATTTT
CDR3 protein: CSASNQGRNTQYF

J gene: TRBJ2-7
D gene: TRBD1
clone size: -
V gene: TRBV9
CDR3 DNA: TGTGCCAGCAGCGGGACAGGGACAGGGAACAAGTACTTC
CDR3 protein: CASSGTGTGNKYF

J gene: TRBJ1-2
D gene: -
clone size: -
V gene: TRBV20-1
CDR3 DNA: TGCAGTGCTAGAGGGGACGGCGGGAATTATGGCTACACCTTC
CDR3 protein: CSARGDGGNYGYTF

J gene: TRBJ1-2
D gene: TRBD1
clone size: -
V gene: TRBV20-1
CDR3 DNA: TGCAGTGGGCCAGGACAGGGTTCGGGCTATGGCTACACCTTC
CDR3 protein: CSGPGQGSGYGYTF

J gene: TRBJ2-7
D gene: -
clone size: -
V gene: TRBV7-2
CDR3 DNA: TGTGCCAGCGGCTTGCGTTACGAGCAGTACTTC
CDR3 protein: CASGLRYEQYF

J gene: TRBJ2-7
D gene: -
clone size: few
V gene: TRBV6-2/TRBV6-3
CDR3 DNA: TGTGCCAGCAGTTACTCGAAGCAGTTGGGGGTTTTCGAGCAGTACTTC
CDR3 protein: CASSYSKQLGVFEQYF

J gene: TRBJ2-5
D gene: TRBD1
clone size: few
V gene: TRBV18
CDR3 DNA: TGTGCCAGCTCACCAGGATTGGGACAGGGGGGAGCCACCCAAGAGACCCAGTACTTC
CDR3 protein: CASSPGLGQGGATQETQYF

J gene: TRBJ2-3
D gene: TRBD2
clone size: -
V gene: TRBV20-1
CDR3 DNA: TGCAGTGCTAGAGATCGGGTAGCGGGAAGAGATACGCAGTATTTT
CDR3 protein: CSARDRVAGRDTQYF

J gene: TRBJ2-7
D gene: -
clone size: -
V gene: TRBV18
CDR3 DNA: TGTGCCAGCTCACCACAAGAGACCCGGCTCTCCTACGAGCAGTACTTC
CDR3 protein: CASSPQETRLSYEQYF

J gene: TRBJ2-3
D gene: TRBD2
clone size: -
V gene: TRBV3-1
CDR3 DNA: TGTGCCAGCAGCCGGTTTAGGACTAGCGGGAGCGGGTATACGCAGTATTTT
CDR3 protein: CASSRFRTSGSGYTQYF

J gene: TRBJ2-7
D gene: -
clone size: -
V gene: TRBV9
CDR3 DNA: TGTGCCAGCAGCGTAGAAGGTAGTTCGAACCACGAGCAGTACTTC
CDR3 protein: CASSVEGSSNHEQYF

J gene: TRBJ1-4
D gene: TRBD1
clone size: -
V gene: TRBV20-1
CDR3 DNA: TGCAGTGCCCCGAGGGCGGGGACAGGGGAGGATGAAAAACTGTTTTTT
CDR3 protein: CSAPRAGTGEDEKLFF

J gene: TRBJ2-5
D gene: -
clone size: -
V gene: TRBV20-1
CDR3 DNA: TGCAGTGCCACAAGGAGAGGCCCTGGGGAGACCCAGTACTTC
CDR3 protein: CSATRRGPGETQYF